A selection of T cell receptor beta chains follows, all from one sample in a study of T cell changes during pregnancy in multiple sclerosis. Data came from immunoSEQ multiplex PCR; TCRdb stores just in-frame clones and leaves some out. Of 30,000 to 50,000 clones in the sample, roughly 93% were seen once. Source: CD4+ T cells from peripheral blood mononuclear cells, taken after pregnancy. The receptors shown here come from a female donor with multiple sclerosis, enrolled in a pregnancy study. The CDR3 runs from the conserved cysteine through the conserved F or W. Fields, in order: V gene, CDR3 protein.

v_gene: TRBV2
CDR3aa: CASSETSFLEQFF

v_gene: TRBV9
CDR3aa: CASSPQSGFGEKLFF

v_gene: TRBV6-5
CDR3aa: CASSQGGDEQFF

v_gene: TRBV10-3
CDR3aa: CAISGQGPHNSPLHF

v_gene: TRBV9
CDR3aa: CASSVAVATDTQYF

v_gene: TRBV18
CDR3aa: CASSQGGPSSYEQYF

v_gene: TRBV27
CDR3aa: CASRAGNLYYEQYF

v_gene: TRBV5-6
CDR3aa: CASSLAGDQPQHF

v_gene: TRBV19
CDR3aa: CASNKPSRNTEAFF

v_gene: TRBV7-9
CDR3aa: CASSLAPGGTNTIYF

v_gene: TRBV10-1
CDR3aa: CASSDPPDRVTEAFF

v_gene: TRBV29-1
CDR3aa: CSVRPQETQYF

v_gene: TRBV12-2
CDR3aa: CASRLAKGATEAFF

v_gene: TRBV2
CDR3aa: CASSEEWAGGNGYTF

v_gene: TRBV6-6
CDR3aa: CASAAGGIGGEKLFF

v_gene: TRBV5-6
CDR3aa: CASSLGGPISQEKLFF

v_gene: TRBV4-1
CDR3aa: CASSHPGQGVGYGYTF

v_gene: TRBV7-2
CDR3aa: CASSLTDSPNQPQHF

v_gene: TRBV2
CDR3aa: CASSLDRRNQPQHF

v_gene: TRBV6-6
CDR3aa: CASSRYARGNTGELFF

v_gene: TRBV5-1
CDR3aa: CASRWPLNTEAFF

v_gene: TRBV5-1
CDR3aa: CASSPGQNTEAFF

v_gene: TRBV28
CDR3aa: CASRDTPYEQYF

v_gene: TRBV10-3
CDR3aa: CANGTEQETQYF

v_gene: TRBV7-9
CDR3aa: CASSPIGGGEQYF

v_gene: TRBV19
CDR3aa: CASSTSRGRSEAFF

v_gene: TRBV14
CDR3aa: CASSQALVGEQYF

v_gene: TRBV2
CDR3aa: CASRAGGKETQYF

v_gene: TRBV7-8
CDR3aa: CASSSRGGNTIYF

v_gene: TRBV9
CDR3aa: CASSTGQETEAFF

v_gene: TRBV7-8
CDR3aa: CASSLSSRDYTTYEQYF

v_gene: TRBV18
CDR3aa: CASSPAYRGLAYEQYF

v_gene: TRBV25-1
CDR3aa: CASSSSGGHSNEQFF

v_gene: TRBV5-1
CDR3aa: CASSPRGQGSDTQYF

v_gene: TRBV6-6
CDR3aa: CASNGENYGYTF

v_gene: TRBV7-2
CDR3aa: CASSNTGVGGELFF

v_gene: TRBV4-2
CDR3aa: CASSHITGRSDEQYF

v_gene: TRBV21-1
CDR3aa: CASIVITTGAVFRTEAFF

v_gene: TRBV5-1
CDR3aa: CASSLAIIAGGPYNEQFF

v_gene: TRBV15
CDR3aa: CATSIGGQGDQPQHF

v_gene: TRBV5-6
CDR3aa: CASTVIGSSGDSGQYF

v_gene: TRBV7-2
CDR3aa: CASSLGGGNQPQHF

v_gene: TRBV11-2
CDR3aa: CASSLVRGNTEAFF

v_gene: TRBV4-2
CDR3aa: CASSQLGGAYNEQFF

v_gene: TRBV13
CDR3aa: CATQYPIAGGRKDTQYF

v_gene: TRBV25-1
CDR3aa: CASSALGGQPQHF

v_gene: TRBV6-5
CDR3aa: CASRLGVGELFF

v_gene: TRBV7-3
CDR3aa: CASSPAGVQEAFF

v_gene: TRBV2
CDR3aa: CASSGRGFPEAFF

v_gene: TRBV6-5
CDR3aa: CASLPKIGQSYGYTF

v_gene: TRBV6-5
CDR3aa: CASRPGLAAAGELFF

v_gene: TRBV19
CDR3aa: CASRETGDRGYTF

v_gene: TRBV15
CDR3aa: CATSGTGKAKNIQYF

v_gene: TRBV19
CDR3aa: CASSRQGDYGYTF